The T cell receptor beta chain under discussion was sequenced for a study of T cells of healthy individuals. TCRdb called the 5' RACE reads again in MiXCR, with one record for every CDR3 protein. The sample includes more than 60,000 distinct CDR3 sequences, 15% to 20% seen only once; the top ten take around 5.1%. The germline V gene encodes CDR1 KGHSH and CDR2 LQKENI. Trimming cost V 3 bases and J 8 bases, with 11 bases left between them. CDR3 length: 14 residues. This clonotype was found a few times. The clonotype originates from a human donor in good health. The chain recombines TRBV18 with TRBJ1-6, with D possibly being TRBD1 (5 bases). The CDR3 sequence: CASSPREQDSPLHF. CDR3 DNA sequence: TGTGCCAGCTCACCCAGGGAACAAGATTCACCCCTCCACTTT.